These T cell receptor beta chains were read from a single sample in a study of blood T cells in healthy people across ages. TCRdb used MiXCR to reprocess the 5' RACE reads, holding one entry per CDR3 protein. Of under 2 million distinct CDR3 sequences listed, approximately 32% are singletons. The sample was blood. The receptor source for this set is a woman aged 25 to 39 in good health. The conserved cysteine and the conserved F or W are not part of the CDR3 here. Fields, in order: D gene, V gene, CDR3 protein. A D gene is named only where the DNA matches it firmly.

D gene: TRBD1; V gene: TRBV20-1; CDR3 protein: SAAKQGVVLVDTQY
D gene: -; V gene: TRBV6-7; CDR3 protein: ASSYLDRQGRTYNEQF
D gene: -; V gene: TRBV20-1; CDR3 protein: SARVMGGEGQETQY
D gene: TRBD1; V gene: TRBV2; CDR3 protein: ASSYDRALEQY
D gene: -; V gene: TRBV5-1; CDR3 protein: ASGLVGQATYEQY
D gene: TRBD1; V gene: TRBV5-1; CDR3 protein: ASGKGATSGANVLT
D gene: TRBD1; V gene: TRBV11-2; CDR3 protein: ASSPGQRLTDTQY
D gene: -; V gene: TRBV20-1; CDR3 protein: SATYWTGAVRINEQF
D gene: -; V gene: TRBV10-2; CDR3 protein: ASSEFSYTSHEQY
D gene: -; V gene: TRBV7-2; CDR3 protein: ASTPQAMWMGQY
D gene: TRBD1; V gene: TRBV5-3; CDR3 protein: ARSPGQGIYEQF
D gene: TRBD1; V gene: TRBV7-2; CDR3 protein: ASSKTGFNEKLF
D gene: -; V gene: TRBV9; CDR3 protein: ASSEGITGETQY
D gene: -; V gene: TRBV20-1; CDR3 protein: SASAVLMNIEAF
D gene: -; V gene: TRBV12-3/TRBV12-4; CDR3 protein: ASEGAADTQY
D gene: -; V gene: TRBV20-1; CDR3 protein: SAERGGTEAF
D gene: TRBD2; V gene: TRBV4-2; CDR3 protein: ASSRGTSGGPQETQY
D gene: -; V gene: TRBV14; CDR3 protein: ASSQRGQPQH
D gene: -; V gene: TRBV19; CDR3 protein: ASSIDLFGETQY
D gene: TRBD1; V gene: TRBV2; CDR3 protein: ASSTGGRASGANVLT
D gene: -; V gene: TRBV27; CDR3 protein: ASSLRPGYYGYT
D gene: TRBD2; V gene: TRBV20-1; CDR3 protein: SAQWTSGYNEQF